Described below is a single T cell receptor (beta chain) sequence and its context. Its cognate antigen is unknown. This sample stems from a study of cytomegalovirus exposure and HLA in healthy donors. J gave up 4 bases and V 2 bases, and 5 bases lay outside the gene matches. This CDR3 has 14 residues. Germline V gene lookup returns CDR1 SGHRS and CDR2 YFSETQ. Primers: 60 Vbeta forward and 13 Jbeta reverse. Data came from immunoSEQ multiplex PCR; TCRdb stores just in-frame clones and leaves some out. In the table there are 150,000 to 200,000 clones, approximately 79% of which are singletons. Broader study findings: Owing to their indistinguishability, certain V segments, notably TRBV6-2 and TRBV6-3, were excluded. CMV serostatus was the only immune exposure information that was available.

This sequence originates from a human donor in good health. This chain links TRBV5-1 with TRBJ2-7; 8 nucleotides match TRBD1. The sample taken for sequencing was PBMCs. The CDR3 spells CASSFGQGVYEQYF. The CDR3, as DNA: TGCGCCAGCAGCTTCGGACAGGGCGTATACGAGCAGTACTTC.